Presented here are 13 T cell receptor beta chains from one specimen sequenced in a study of cytomegalovirus exposure and HLA in healthy donors. In the PCR, 60 Vbeta and 13 Jbeta primers were used. Produced via immunoSEQ multiplex PCR; TCRdb's table is partial and in-frame only. The sample lists around 130,000 clones, roughly 8.3% occurring once. Sequenced: PBMCs. Receptor source: a man between 35 and 55 years old in good health and CMV-seronegative.

This clone has just a few counts. One end of the junction does not line up with germline, which may come from a read error. DNA for the CDR3: TGTGCCAGCAGCAAAGAAAAAGGACAGGGTTCCGATGAGCAGTTCTTC. Its translation is CASSKEKGQGSDEQFF. This rearrangement joins TRBV4-2 to TRBJ2-1, with TRBD1 matching 8 bases. CDR1 is LGHNA and CDR2 is YNFKEQ in the germline V gene. The length of the CDR3 is 16 residues.

This chain links TRBV5-4 with TRBJ1-1; 11 bases map to TRBD1. Germline lookup yields CDR1 SGHNT and CDR2 YYREEE (reference sequence). After removal of 4 bases from V and 4 bases from J, the junction contained 9 bases not matched to a gene. This CDR3 comprises 16 residues. CDR3 bases: TGTGCCAGCAGCGTGCGGACAGGGGGCTCGGGCACTGAAGCTTTCTTT. Its protein product is CASSVRTGGSGTEAFF.

The rearrangement uses TRBV4-3 and TRBJ2-7; 7 nucleotides align to TRBD1. CDR1 and CDR2 (germline): LGHNA, YSLEER. The CDR3 has 16 residues. With V trimmed by 3 bases and J by 3 bases, 11 bases remained unmatched. CDR3 loop: CASSQLSGTAYYEQYF. CDR3 DNA sequence: TGCGCCAGCAGCCAGTTATCCGGGACAGCGTACTACGAGCAGTACTTC.

The J gene is TRBJ1-2, the V gene TRBV5-1; 10 bases map to TRBD1. CDR1 and CDR2 from the germline V gene are SGHRS and YFSETQ. The CDR3 extends over 16 amino acids. V gave up 4 bases and J gave up 0 bases; unmatched junction bases: 6. The CDR3 sequence: CASSIGQGDSNYGYTF. In DNA, the CDR3 is TGCGCCAGCAGCATAGGACAGGGGGACTCTAACTATGGCTACACCTTC.

In this sample, this clone turned up a few times. The chain uses TRBV2 and TRBJ1-2, with TRBD1 identical over 9 bases. V lost 6 bases to trimming and J lost 0 bases; unmatched junction nucleotides: 5. From germline, CDR1 is SNHLY and CDR2 FYNNEI. CDR3 length: 15 residues. The CDR3 reads CASRTGTGPNYGYTF. The CDR3 nucleotides read TGTGCCAGCAGGACAGGGACAGGGCCTAACTATGGCTACACCTTC.

This clone has more than one count but fewer than ten. The chain links TRBV10-3 to TRBJ1-6; D remains unclear. From germline, CDR1 is ENHRY and CDR2 SYGVKD. V was shortened by 6 bases and J by 9 bases, with 9 bases between the two germline ends. CDR3 length: 12 amino acids. This CDR3 reads CAIRGEASPLHF. CDR3 nucleotides: TGTGCCATCAGGGGTGAGGCTTCACCCCTCCACTTT.

This clone was picked up a small number of times. The J gene is TRBJ2-7, the V gene TRBV5-4; 7 nucleotides match TRBD2. The ends lost 3 bases at V and 2 bases at J; junction bases unmatched: 8. Germline CDR1 reads SGHNT; CDR2 reads YYREEE (reference sequence). This CDR3 has 15 amino acids. The CDR3 region is CASSSPAGDPYEQYF. Written as DNA, the CDR3 is TGTGCCAGCAGCTCACCCGCGGGAGACCCCTACGAGCAGTACTTC.

In the case of this clone: An end of the junction does not agree with germline; a read error may underlie this. The chain employs TRBV11-2 and TRBJ2-7; 7 bases match TRBD1. Per the germline V gene, CDR1 is SGHAT and CDR2 is FQNNGV. CDR3 length equals 13 residues. This chain's CDR3 is CASSLGSGTERIF. As DNA, the CDR3 is TGTGCCAGCAGCTTAGGTAGTGGGACAGAGCGAATCTTC.

The chain couples TRBV4-3 to TRBJ1-2; perhaps TRBD1 as D (5 bases). The V end lost 0 bases, the J end lost 6 bases, and 14 bases lay between the germline ends. Germline-derived CDR1 and CDR2 are LGHNA and YSLEER. The CDR3 extends over 15 amino acids. CDR3 nucleotide sequence: TGCGCCAGCAGCCAAGATTACCGGGGGGGAAATGGCTACACCTTC. Translated: CASSQDYRGGNGYTF.

The chain recombines TRBV2 with TRBJ1-1, with unresolved D. V was clipped by 7 bases and J by 3 bases, with 15 bases between them. The V gene's germline CDR1 is SNHLY and CDR2 FYNNEI. The CDR3 length is 14 residues. The CDR3 region has the DNA TGTGCCAGCATATCAGTCCTGAGGGACACTGAAGCTTTCTTT. This translates into CASISVLRDTEAFF.

V is TRBV10-2 and J is TRBJ1-1; tentatively, D is TRBD1 (6 bases). Germline V gives CDR1 WSHSY, CDR2 SAAADI. CDR3 length: 15 amino acids. V gave up 5 bases and J gave up 5 bases, with 18 bases separating them. CDR3 coding DNA: TGCGCCAGCAGTTTACAGAACTTAGGGGGAACTGAAGCTTTCTTT. This translates into CASSLQNLGGTEAFF.

This clone was detected only a few times. The CDR3 region is CASSGQEVSGSYGYTF. The CDR3 DNA reads TGTGCCAGTAGTGGACAGGAAGTTTCGGGGAGTTATGGCTACACCTTC. This sequence joins TRBV19 and TRBJ1-2, with 7 bases aligning to TRBD1. V shed 5 bases and J 5 bases; nucleotides not matched to a gene: 14. Germline CDR1 and CDR2: LNHDA and SQIVND (reference sequence). The CDR3 length is 16 residues.

This clone was observed a handful of times. The V gene is TRBV11-2, the J gene TRBJ1-1, with 10 bases matching TRBD1. V lost 5 bases, J lost 1 base, and 4 bases stayed unmatched. The germline V gene encodes CDR1 SGHAT and CDR2 FQNNGV. The CDR3 loop spans 15 amino acids. The CDR3, as DNA: TGTGCCAGCAGCAACCGGGACAGGGGGAACACTGAAGCTTTCTTT. This sequence encodes CASSNRDRGNTEAFF.